This T cell receptor beta chain was identified in a study of cytomegalovirus exposure and HLA in healthy donors. A remark on this clone: Its specificity is not known.

The CDR3 is made up of 15 amino acids. The germline V gene encodes CDR1 SGDLS and CDR2 YYNGEE. V lost 2 bases and J 1 base, leaving 10 bases between the germline ends. Findings and caveats of the study: Per published accounts, TCR beta sequences correctly predicted the HLA-A and HLA-B alleles of most subjects. The authors excluded some V segments, including TRBV6-2 and TRBV6-3, as indistinguishable. Cytomegalovirus-associated TCR beta chains were listed, numbering 164.

The primer mix had 60 Vbeta and 13 Jbeta primers. Data came from immunoSEQ multiplex PCR; TCRdb stores just in-frame clones and leaves some out. The table includes about 190,000 clones, around 79% detected once. The chain links TRBV9 to TRBJ1-5, with D perhaps matching TRBD1 (5 bases). The clonotype comes from a woman aged 45-59 years in good health and CMV-seronegative. The specimen was PBMCs. CDR3 bases: TGTGCCAGCAGCGTTGGGGGGATCAGCAATCAGCCCCAGCATTTT. Translated: CASSVGGISNQPQHF.